Following are 17 T cell receptor beta chains from one sample sequenced in a study of blood T cells in healthy people across ages. A sample-barcoded 5' primer and a J-beta primer mix were used in a second PCR of roughly 6 to 11 cycles. TCRdb reprocessed the 5' RACE reads with MiXCR, giving one entry per CDR3 protein. The sample consists of about 930,000 distinct CDR3 sequences, 25% to 30% of them appearing once. The same data also went into a second study, on T cells of mothers and their children.

The source material was blood. The receptors were sampled from a woman in her thirties or forties in good health.

V and J are TRBV12-3 or TRBV12-4 and TRBJ2-1; tentative D call: TRBD2 (6 bases). This CDR3 has 13 amino acids. Trimming removed 2 bases at V and 6 bases at J, with 8 bases between. For the CDR3, the DNA is TGTGCCAGCAGTTTACGCGGGGCCAATGAGCAGTTCTTC. This sequence encodes CASSLRGANEQFF.

The V and J genes are TRBV2 and TRBJ2-5; D uncertain. Trimming took off 0 bases at V and 12 bases at J, with 14 bases between the two ends. The CDR3 consists of 13 residues. Germline CDR1 is SNHLY and CDR2 is FYNNEI. In DNA, the CDR3 is TGTGCCAGCAGTGAAGCGGCAGGCCTTCGGAAGTACTTC. Its translation: CASSEAAGLRKYF.

This clonotype came up many times. The genes are TRBV10-3 and TRBJ2-3, with 7 nucleotides matching TRBD1. The CDR3 spans 15 residues. The junction had 1 base not matched to a gene; V was cut back by 0 bases and J by 1 base. Germline V gene sequence: CDR1 ENHRY, CDR2 SYGVKD. For the CDR3, the DNA is TGTGCCATCAGTGAGTCAGGACAGGGCACAGATACGCAGTATTTT. This gives the protein CAISESGQGTDTQYF.

This chain links TRBV6-1 with TRBJ1-4, with a possible D match to TRBD1 (5 bases). V gave up 0 bases and J gave up 11 bases, with 16 bases separating them. The V gene's germline CDR1 is MNHNS and CDR2 SASEGT. The CDR3 loop spans 15 amino acids. CDR3 region: CASSEAYEGSWKLFF. CDR3 nucleotide sequence: TGTGCCAGCAGTGAAGCATATGAGGGGAGCTGGAAACTGTTTTTT.

Concerning this clonotype itself: This clone may be a read error of a much larger clone one base away. The chain carries TRBV19 and TRBJ2-5; D tentatively fits TRBD1 or TRBD2 (5 bases each). This CDR3 contains 13 residues. CDR1 and CDR2 from the germline V gene are LNHDA and SQIVND (reference sequence). Between the trimmed V and J ends, which lost 4 bases and 1 base, there was a span of 7 bases. DNA of the CDR3: TGTGCCAGTAGTACGGGGACCCAAGAGACCCAGTACTTC. It encodes CASSTGTQETQYF. Drawing the rest from reference TRBV19 and TRBJ2-5, the complete variable domain is DGGITQSPKYLFRKEGQNVTLSCEQNLNHDAMYWYRQDPGQGLRLIYYSQIVNDFQKGDIAEGYSVSREKKESFPLTVTSAQKNPTAFYLCASSTGTQETQYFGPGTRLLVL.

This clonotype was counted ten times or more. The CDR3 here is CASRGGLAATQYF. The DNA for the CDR3 is TGTGCCAGCCGAGGTGGACTAGCGGCGACCCAGTACTTC. V usage is TRBV7-2 and J usage is TRBJ2-5, with 10 bases fitting TRBD2. The length of the CDR3 is 13 residues. Germline loops: CDR1 SGHTA, CDR2 FQGNSA. Unmatched junction bases numbered 7, after V lost 8 bases and J lost 7 bases.

This clonotype was seen a handful of times. V is TRBV12-3 or TRBV12-4 and J is TRBJ2-6; no firm D call. V dropped 6 bases and J dropped 0 bases, with 27 bases sitting between them. The CDR3 is 21 residues long. Written as DNA, the CDR3 is TGTGCCAGCAGACGAGCTCCTAGATCCGGGTTGTTACCCTCTGGGGCCAACGTCCTGACTTTC. Translated: CASRRAPRSGLLPSGANVLTF.

This clonotype was detected many times. V is TRBV5-5 and J is TRBJ2-7; 8 bases are a match to TRBD2. The CDR3 totals 15 residues. V shed 5 bases, J shed 7 bases, and the junction held 14 bases outside the gene matches. Germline V gene sequence: CDR1 SGHKS, CDR2 YYEKEE (reference sequence). CDR3 DNA sequence: TGTGCCAGCAGTGTGTCAGCGGGGGCCCTTGCGGAGCAGTACTTC. Translation gives CASSVSAGALAEQYF.

The gene calls are TRBV5-6 and TRBJ1-1, with 7 bases matching TRBD1. Trimming at V came to 7 bases and at J to 5 bases, leaving 8 bases not matched to a gene. The CDR3 has 13 residues. Germline V gene data show CDR1 as SGHDT and CDR2 as YYEEEE. The CDR3 protein is CASGYRGGTEAFF. The CDR3 region has the DNA TGTGCCAGCGGCTACAGGGGTGGGACTGAAGCTTTCTTT. Full variable domain (outside the CDR3, taken from reference TRBV5-6 and TRBJ1-1): DAGVTQSPTHLIKTRGQQVTLRCSPKSGHDTVSWYQQALGQGPQFIFQYYEEEERQRGNFPDRFSGHQFPNYSSELNVNALLLGDSALYLCASGYRGGTEAFFGQGTRLTVV.

A note on this clonotype: A read error may explain this, as a much larger clone is one base away. Written as DNA, the CDR3 is TGCAGTGCTGGAGATCAGGGAGGGAGCACAGATACGCAGTATTTT. Translated, it gives CSAGDQGGSTDTQYF. The chain recombines TRBV20-1 with TRBJ2-3; 7 bases are a match to TRBD2. The germline V gene encodes CDR1 DFQATT and CDR2 SNEGSKA (reference sequence). The length of the CDR3 is 15 residues.

This clonotype turned up a few times. The chain couples TRBV5-4 to TRBJ2-1, with 9 bases fitting TRBD2. Germline V gene lookup returns CDR1 SGHNT and CDR2 YYREEE (reference sequence). The CDR3 is 16 amino acids. V lost 3 bases to trimming and J lost 9 bases; unmatched junction nucleotides: 13. This chain's CDR3 is CASSSGLLRGGLEQFF. CDR3 in DNA: TGTGCCAGCAGCTCCGGTTTGTTGCGGGGGGGCCTTGAGCAGTTCTTC.

This chain joins TRBV28 and TRBJ1-2; D uncertain. This CDR3 region has 14 residues. Germline-derived CDR1 and CDR2 are MDHEN and SYDVKM. Trimming took 6 bases from V and 4 from J, leaving 15 bases between them. CDR3 residues: CASSRRPGSYGYTF. As DNA, the CDR3 is TGTGCCAGCAGCCGCCGCCCGGGATCCTATGGCTACACCTTC.

This clonotype came up a few times. V usage is TRBV6-5 and J usage is TRBJ2-3; 12 nucleotides match TRBD2. The CDR3 runs to 15 residues. After removal of 8 bases from V and 4 bases from J, the junction contained 7 bases not matched to a gene. Germline assignment: CDR1 MNHEY and CDR2 SVGAGI. The DNA of the CDR3 is TGTGCCAGCTCTTCTAGCGGGGGGGGCGCAGATACGCAGTATTTT. This gives the protein CASSSSGGGADTQYF.

As regards this clonotype: Being one base from a much bigger clone, this may be a read error. The CDR3 nucleotides read TGCAGTGCTAGGTCTAGGGCAGGGGGAGCCAAAAACATTCAGTACTTC. Amino acid sequence: CSARSRAGGAKNIQYF. The chain carries TRBV20-1 and TRBJ2-4; 7 bases map to TRBD1. CDR3 length equals 16 residues. The V gene end was trimmed by 3 bases and the J gene end by 0 bases; junction bases not matched to a gene: 8. The germline V gene has CDR1 DFQATT and CDR2 SNEGSKA (reference sequence).

The rearrangement uses TRBV5-1 and TRBJ1-5; D remains unclear. There are 13 residues in the CDR3. Germline V gives CDR1 SGHRS, CDR2 YFSETQ. Trimming shortened V by 1 base and J by 5 bases, and 7 bases separated the two germline ends. CDR3 sequence: CASSLLPDQPQHF. CDR3 in DNA: TGCGCCAGCAGCTTGTTACCAGATCAGCCCCAGCATTTT. Drawing the rest from reference TRBV5-1 and TRBJ1-5, the complete variable domain is KAGVTQTPRYLIKTRGQQVTLSCSPISGHRSVSWYQQTPGQGLQFLFEYFSETQRNKGNFPGRFSGRQFSNSRSEMNVSTLELGDSALYLCASSLLPDQPQHFGDGTRLSIL.

This clonotype was detected once. The chain carries TRBV20-1 and TRBJ1-1; D is unclear. Germline assignment: CDR1 DFQATT and CDR2 SNEGSKA (reference sequence). V was pared by 6 bases and J by 1 base, with 21 bases between. This CDR3 has 16 amino acids. The CDR3 nucleotides are TGCAGTGCCCTACCGTGGTCCCGGCCGGCGAACACTGAAGCTTTCTTT. Amino acids: CSALPWSRPANTEAFF.

This clonotype was observed a few times. This rearrangement joins TRBV4-1 to TRBJ2-3; D is possibly TRBD2 (6 bases). Trimming shortened V by 5 bases and J by 2 bases, and 14 bases separated the two germline ends. This CDR3 spans 15 amino acids. CDR1 is MGHRA, CDR2 YSYEKL, per germline. The CDR3 spells CASSITGLPTDTQYF. The DNA for the CDR3 is TGCGCCAGCAGCATTACGGGACTCCCCACAGATACGCAGTATTTT.